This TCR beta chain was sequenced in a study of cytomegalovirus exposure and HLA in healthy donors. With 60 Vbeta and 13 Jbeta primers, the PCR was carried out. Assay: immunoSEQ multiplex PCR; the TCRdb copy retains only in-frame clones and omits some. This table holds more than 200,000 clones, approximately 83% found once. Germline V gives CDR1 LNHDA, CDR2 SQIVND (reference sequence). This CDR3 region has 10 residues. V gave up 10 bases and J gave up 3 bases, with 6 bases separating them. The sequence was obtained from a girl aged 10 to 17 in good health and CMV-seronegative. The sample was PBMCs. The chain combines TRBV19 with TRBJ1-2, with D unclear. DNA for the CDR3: TGTGCCACAGAACACTATGGCTACACCTTC. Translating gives CATEHYGYTF. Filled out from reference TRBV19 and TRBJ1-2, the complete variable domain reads DGGITQSPKYLFRKEGQNVTLSCEQNLNHDAMYWYRQDPGQGLRLIYYSQIVNDFQKGDIAEGYSVSREKKESFPLTVTSAQKNPTAFYLCATEHYGYTFGSGTRLTVV.